This T cell receptor beta chain was sequenced for a study of response to subunit inactivated influenza vaccine. MiXCR, applied by TCRdb to the RT-PCR reads, yields one record per CDR3 protein. The data contain 860,000 or so distinct CDR3 sequences, 21% of them singletons. CDR3 length: 13 amino acids. Looked up from germline, CDR1 is MNHEY and CDR2 is SVGEGT. Trimming stripped 2 bases from V and 0 bases from J, with 4 bases between. The sequenced sample was PBMCs from blood, obtained 5 to 6 days after vaccination. This receptor was identified in a man aged 50-60 years who received an inactivated influenza vaccine. The chain links TRBV6-2 or TRBV6-3 to TRBJ1-2; D is undetermined. This chain's CDR3 is CASSYGTNYGYTF. The CDR3 nucleotides are TGTGCCAGCAGTTACGGGACTAACTATGGCTACACCTTC.